This TCR beta chain was sequenced during a study of chemoradiotherapy in HPV16-positive cancers. This table comes from immunoSEQ multiplex PCR, and its TCRdb copy is limited to in-frame clones, with some not included. In the table there are more than 200 clones, 78% of which are singletons. The CDR3 is 14 residues long. CDR1 and CDR2 (germline): LNHDA, SQIVND (reference sequence). V was clipped by 0 bases and J by 6 bases, with 9 bases between them. The J gene is TRBJ2-1, the V gene TRBV19; D unclear. The source was tumor tissue, collected from a patient who underwent chemoradiotherapy. The sequence was collected from a human donor with HPV-associated anogenital cancer. CDR3 residues: CASSIDARSNEQFF. CDR3 DNA: TGTGCCAGTAGTATAGATGCCAGAAGCAATGAGCAGTTCTTC.